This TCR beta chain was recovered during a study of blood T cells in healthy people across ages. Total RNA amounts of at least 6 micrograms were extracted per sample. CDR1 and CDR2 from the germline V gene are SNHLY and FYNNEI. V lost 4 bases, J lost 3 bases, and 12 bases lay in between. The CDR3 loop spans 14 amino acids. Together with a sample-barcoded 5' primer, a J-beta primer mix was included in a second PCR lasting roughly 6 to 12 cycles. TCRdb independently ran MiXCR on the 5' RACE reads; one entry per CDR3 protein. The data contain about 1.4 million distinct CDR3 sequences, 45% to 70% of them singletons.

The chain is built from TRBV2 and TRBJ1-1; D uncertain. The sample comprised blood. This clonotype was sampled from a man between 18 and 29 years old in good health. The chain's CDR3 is CASSGPPLDTEAFF. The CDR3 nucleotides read TGTGCCAGCAGTGGCCCGCCCCTGGACACTGAAGCTTTCTTT.